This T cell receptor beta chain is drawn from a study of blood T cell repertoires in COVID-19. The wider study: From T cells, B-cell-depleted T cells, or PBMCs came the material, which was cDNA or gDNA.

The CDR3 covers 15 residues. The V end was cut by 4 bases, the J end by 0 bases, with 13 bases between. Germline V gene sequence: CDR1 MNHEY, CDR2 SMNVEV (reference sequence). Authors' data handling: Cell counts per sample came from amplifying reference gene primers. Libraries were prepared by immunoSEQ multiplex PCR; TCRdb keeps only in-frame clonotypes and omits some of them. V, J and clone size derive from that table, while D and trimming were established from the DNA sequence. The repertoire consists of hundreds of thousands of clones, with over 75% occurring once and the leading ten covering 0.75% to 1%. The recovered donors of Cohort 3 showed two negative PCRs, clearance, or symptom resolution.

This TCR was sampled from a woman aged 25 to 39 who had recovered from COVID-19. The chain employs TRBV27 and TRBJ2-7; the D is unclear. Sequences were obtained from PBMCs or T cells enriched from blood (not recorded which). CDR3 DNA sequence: TGTGCCAGCAGTTCTTTGATTGAGAGCTCCTACGAGCAGTACTTC. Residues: CASSSLIESSYEQYF.